This T cell receptor (beta chain) was documented in a study of cytomegalovirus exposure and HLA in healthy donors. The overall study: The same platform was used for the roughly 120 validation repertoires as for the 600 to 700 first-cohort repertoires, as reported in a later analysis.

On this clone itself: What it recognizes is unknown.

TCRdb's table, derived via immunoSEQ multiplex PCR, lists solely in-frame clones and lacks some. Counted here are approximately 210,000 clones, about 91% occurring once; the ten biggest clones make up about 3%. Trimming removed 4 bases at V and 4 bases at J, with 10 bases between. CDR1 is MNHEY, CDR2 SVGAGI, per germline. CDR3 length: 13 amino acids. Overall study findings and caveats: The authors listed some 160 TCR beta chains as cytomegalovirus-associated. Subsequent analysis revealed that first-cohort TCR clusters tended to co-occur in the roughly 120 validation repertoires.

Sample: PBMCs. The clonotype was recovered from a woman between 18 and 29 years old in good health and CMV-seronegative. V usage is TRBV6-5 and J usage is TRBJ1-1; TRBD1 is a possible D gene (5 bases). The CDR3 DNA reads TGTGCCAGCAGTTCGCGGGGGGTCACTGAAGCTTTCTTT. Amino acid sequence: CASSSRGVTEAFF.